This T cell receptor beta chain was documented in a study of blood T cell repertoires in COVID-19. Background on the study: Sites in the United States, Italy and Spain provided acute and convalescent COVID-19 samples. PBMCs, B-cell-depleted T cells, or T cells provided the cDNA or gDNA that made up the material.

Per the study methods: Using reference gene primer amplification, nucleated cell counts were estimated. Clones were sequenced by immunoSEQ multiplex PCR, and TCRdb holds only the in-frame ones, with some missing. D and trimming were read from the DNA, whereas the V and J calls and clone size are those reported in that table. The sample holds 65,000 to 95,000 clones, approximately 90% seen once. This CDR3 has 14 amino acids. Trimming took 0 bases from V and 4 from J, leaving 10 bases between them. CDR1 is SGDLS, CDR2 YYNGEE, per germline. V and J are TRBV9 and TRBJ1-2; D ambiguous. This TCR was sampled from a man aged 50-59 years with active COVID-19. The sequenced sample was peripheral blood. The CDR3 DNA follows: TGTGCCAGCAGCGTAGCAAACAGTTTCTATGGCTACACCTTC. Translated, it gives CASSVANSFYGYTF. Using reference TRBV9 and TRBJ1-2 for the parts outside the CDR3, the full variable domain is DSGVTQTPKHLITATGQRVTLRCSPRSGDLSVYWYQQSLDQGLQFLIQYYNGEERAKGNILERFSAQQFPDLHSELNLSSLELGDSALYFCASSVANSFYGYTFGSGTRLTVV.